These 3 T cell receptor beta chains were all obtained from the same sample, sequenced in a study of early T cells in non-severe SARS-CoV-2 infection. MiXCR, run by TCRdb on the 5' RACE reads, gives a single entry per CDR3 protein. The sample lists under 70,000 distinct CDR3 sequences, around 10% occurring once. The sequencing input was whole blood. Receptors were obtained from an adult who was a healthcare worker with PCR-confirmed SARS-CoV-2 infection or an uninfected control (not recorded which).

The V call is TRBV5-1, the J call TRBJ2-7; D is undetermined. Germline CDR1 and CDR2: SGHRS and YFSETQ. The CDR3 totals 13 residues. V was cut by 2 bases and J by 2 bases, with 8 bases left in between. CDR3: CASSLDATYEQYF. Here the CDR3 DNA reads TGCGCCAGCAGCTTAGACGCAACCTACGAGCAGTACTTC.

This clonotype was observed at least ten times. The CDR3, as DNA: TGTGCCAGTAGTACCGCCTCAGGAGGCCGCTTCTACGAGCAGTACTTC. It specifies CASSTASGGRFYEQYF. The chain uses TRBV19 and TRBJ2-7; possibly TRBD2 for D (5 bases). Trimming took 4 bases from V and 3 from J, leaving 19 bases between them. CDR1 LNHDA and CDR2 SQIVND come from the germline V gene (reference sequence). This CDR3 region has 16 residues.

This clonotype has at least ten counts. This rearrangement joins TRBV6-2 or TRBV6-3 to TRBJ1-1; D is unclear. Trimming took 4 bases from V and 1 from J, leaving 13 bases between them. CDR1 and CDR2 from the germline V gene are MNHEY and SVGEGT. CDR3 length equals 15 residues. This CDR3 is CASSFSGAANTEAFF. CDR3 nucleotides: TGTGCCAGCAGTTTCAGTGGAGCGGCGAACACTGAAGCTTTCTTT.